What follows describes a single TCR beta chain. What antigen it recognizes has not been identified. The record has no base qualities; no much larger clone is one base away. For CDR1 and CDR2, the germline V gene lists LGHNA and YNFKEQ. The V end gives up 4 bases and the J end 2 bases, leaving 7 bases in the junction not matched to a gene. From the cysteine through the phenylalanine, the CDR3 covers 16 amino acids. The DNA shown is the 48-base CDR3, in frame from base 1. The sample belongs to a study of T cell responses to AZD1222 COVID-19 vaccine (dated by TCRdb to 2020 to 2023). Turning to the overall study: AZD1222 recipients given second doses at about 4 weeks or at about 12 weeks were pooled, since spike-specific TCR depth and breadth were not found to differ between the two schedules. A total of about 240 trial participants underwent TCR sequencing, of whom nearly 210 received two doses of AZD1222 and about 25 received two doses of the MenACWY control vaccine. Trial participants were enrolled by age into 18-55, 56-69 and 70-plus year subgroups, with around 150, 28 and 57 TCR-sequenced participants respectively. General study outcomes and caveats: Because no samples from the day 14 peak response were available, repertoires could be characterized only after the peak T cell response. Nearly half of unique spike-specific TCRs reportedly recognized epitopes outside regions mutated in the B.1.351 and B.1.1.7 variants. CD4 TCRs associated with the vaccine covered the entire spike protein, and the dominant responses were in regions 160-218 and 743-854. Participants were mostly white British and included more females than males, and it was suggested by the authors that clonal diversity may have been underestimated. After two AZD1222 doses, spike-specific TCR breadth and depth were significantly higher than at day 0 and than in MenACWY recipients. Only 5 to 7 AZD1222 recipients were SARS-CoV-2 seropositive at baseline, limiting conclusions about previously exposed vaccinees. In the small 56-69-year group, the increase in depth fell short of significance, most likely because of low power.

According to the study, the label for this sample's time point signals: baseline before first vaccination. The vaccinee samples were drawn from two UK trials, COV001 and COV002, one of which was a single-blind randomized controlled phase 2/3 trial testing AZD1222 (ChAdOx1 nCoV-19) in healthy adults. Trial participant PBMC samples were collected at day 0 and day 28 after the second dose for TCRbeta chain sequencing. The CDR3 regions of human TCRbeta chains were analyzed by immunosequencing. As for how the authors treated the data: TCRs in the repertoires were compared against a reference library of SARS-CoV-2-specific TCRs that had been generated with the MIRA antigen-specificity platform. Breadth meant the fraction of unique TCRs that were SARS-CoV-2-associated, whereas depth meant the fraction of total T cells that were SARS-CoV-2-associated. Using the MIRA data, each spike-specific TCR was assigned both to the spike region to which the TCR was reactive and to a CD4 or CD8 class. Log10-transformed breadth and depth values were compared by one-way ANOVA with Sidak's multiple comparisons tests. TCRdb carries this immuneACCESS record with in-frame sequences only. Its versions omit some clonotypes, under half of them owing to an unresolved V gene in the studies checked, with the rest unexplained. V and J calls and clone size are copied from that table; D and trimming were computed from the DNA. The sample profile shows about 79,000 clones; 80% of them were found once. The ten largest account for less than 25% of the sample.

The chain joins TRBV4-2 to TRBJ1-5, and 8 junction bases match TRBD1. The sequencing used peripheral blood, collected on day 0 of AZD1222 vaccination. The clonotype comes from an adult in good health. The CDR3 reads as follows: CASSLFGQGGNQPQHF. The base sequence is TGTGCCAGCAGCCTCTTTGGACAGGGCGGCAATCAGCCCCAGCATTTT.